Sequencing of this T cell receptor (beta chain) was carried out in a study of neurological immune-mediated disorders. Overall study results and limits: TCR clonal expansion peaked in HTLV-1-associated myelopathy patients and was lowest in multiple sclerosis patients.

This clonotype was found many times. The antigen remains unidentified. The team produced cDNA through 5'RACE using 10-nucleotide random UMIs. TCRdb called the 5' RACE reads again in MiXCR, with one record for every CDR3 protein. The sample gives roughly 60,000 distinct CDR3 sequences, nearly 10% of which show up once; around 12% is in the top ten. Time point of the sample: longitudinal time-point 2. The sequence was collected from a man aged 25-45 years in good health. Sample: PBMCs.

The CDR3 nucleotides are TGCAGTGCTAGACCTACAGGGGGCGGTGAAAAACTGTTTTTT. This codes for CSARPTGGGEKLFF. This sequence joins TRBV20-1 and TRBJ1-4; 9 bases agree with TRBD1. Trimming removed 2 bases from V and 7 bases from J; junction bases left unmatched: 5. The CDR3 has 14 amino acids. The germline V gene encodes CDR1 DFQATT and CDR2 SNEGSKA (reference sequence).